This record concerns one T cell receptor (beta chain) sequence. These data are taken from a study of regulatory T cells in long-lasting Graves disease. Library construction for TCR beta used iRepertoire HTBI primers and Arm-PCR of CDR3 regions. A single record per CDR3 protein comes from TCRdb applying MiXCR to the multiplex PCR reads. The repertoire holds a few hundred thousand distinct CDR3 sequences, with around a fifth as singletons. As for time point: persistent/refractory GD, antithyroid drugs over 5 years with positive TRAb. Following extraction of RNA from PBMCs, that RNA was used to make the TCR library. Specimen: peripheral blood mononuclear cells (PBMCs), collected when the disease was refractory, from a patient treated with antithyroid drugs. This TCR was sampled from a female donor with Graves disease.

CDR3 protein: CASSWGRDRSSGNTIYF. As DNA, the CDR3 is TGTGCCAGCAGCTGGGGCCGGGACAGAAGCTCTGGAAACACCATATATTTT. This chain links TRBV5-6 with TRBJ1-3; TRBD1 aligns across 7 bases. Per the germline V gene, CDR1 is SGHDT and CDR2 is YYEEEE. After removal of 3 bases from V and 0 bases from J, the junction contained 9 bases not matched to a gene. This CDR3 has 17 residues.